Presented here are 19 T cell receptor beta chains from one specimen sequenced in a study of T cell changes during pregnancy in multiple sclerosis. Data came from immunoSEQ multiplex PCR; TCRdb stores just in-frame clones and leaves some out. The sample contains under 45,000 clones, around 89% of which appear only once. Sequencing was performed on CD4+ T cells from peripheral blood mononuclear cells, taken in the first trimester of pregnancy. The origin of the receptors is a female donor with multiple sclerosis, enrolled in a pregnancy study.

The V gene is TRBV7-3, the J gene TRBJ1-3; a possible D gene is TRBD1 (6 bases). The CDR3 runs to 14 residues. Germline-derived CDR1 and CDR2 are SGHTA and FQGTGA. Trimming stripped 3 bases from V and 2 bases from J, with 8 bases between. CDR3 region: CASSLGAPGNTIYF. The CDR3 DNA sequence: TGTGCCAGCAGCTTGGGGGCTCCTGGAAACACCATATATTTT.

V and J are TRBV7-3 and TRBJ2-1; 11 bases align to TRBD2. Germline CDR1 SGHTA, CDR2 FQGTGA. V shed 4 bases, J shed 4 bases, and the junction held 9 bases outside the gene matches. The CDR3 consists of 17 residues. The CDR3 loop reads CASSSTGLAGKYNEQFF. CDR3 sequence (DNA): TGTGCCAGCAGCTCTACCGGACTAGCGGGTAAATACAATGAGCAGTTCTTC.

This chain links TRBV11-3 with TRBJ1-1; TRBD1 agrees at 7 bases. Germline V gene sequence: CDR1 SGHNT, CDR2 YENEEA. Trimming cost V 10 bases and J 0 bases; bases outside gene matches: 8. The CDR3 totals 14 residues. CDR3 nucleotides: TGTGCCACTAAAGGGGGCAGGATGAACACTGAAGCTTTCTTT. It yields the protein CATKGGRMNTEAFF. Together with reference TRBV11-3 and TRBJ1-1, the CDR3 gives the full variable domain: EAGVVQSPRYKIIEKKQPVAFWCNPISGHNTLYWYLQNLGQGPELLIRYENEEAVDDSQLPKDRFSAERLKGVDSTLKIQPAELGDSAVYLCATKGGRMNTEAFFGQGTRLTVV.

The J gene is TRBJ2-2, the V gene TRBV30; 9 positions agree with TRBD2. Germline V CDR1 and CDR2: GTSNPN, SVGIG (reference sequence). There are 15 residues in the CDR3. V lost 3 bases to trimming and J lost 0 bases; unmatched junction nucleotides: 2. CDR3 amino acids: CAWRAGGTNTGELFF. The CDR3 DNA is TGTGCCTGGAGGGCGGGAGGGACGAACACCGGGGAGCTGTTTTTT.

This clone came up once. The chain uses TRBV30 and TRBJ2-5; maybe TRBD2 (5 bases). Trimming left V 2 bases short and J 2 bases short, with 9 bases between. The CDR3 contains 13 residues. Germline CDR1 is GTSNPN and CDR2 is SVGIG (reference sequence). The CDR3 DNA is TGTGCCTGGAGTAGGAGGAGACAAGAGACCCAGTACTTC. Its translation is CAWSRRRQETQYF.

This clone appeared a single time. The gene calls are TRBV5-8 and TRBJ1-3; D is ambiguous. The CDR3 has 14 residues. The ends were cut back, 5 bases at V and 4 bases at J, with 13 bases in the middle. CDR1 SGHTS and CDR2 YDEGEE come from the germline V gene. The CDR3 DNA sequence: TGTGCCAGCAGGGCTTTGGGCGCCGGAAACACCATATATTTT. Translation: CASRALGAGNTIYF. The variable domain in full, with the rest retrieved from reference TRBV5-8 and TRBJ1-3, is EAGVTQSPTHLIKTRGQQATLRCSPISGHTSVYWYQQALGLGLQFLLWYDEGEERNRGNFPPRFSGRQFPNYSSELNVNALELEDSALYLCASRALGAGNTIYFGEGSWLTVV.

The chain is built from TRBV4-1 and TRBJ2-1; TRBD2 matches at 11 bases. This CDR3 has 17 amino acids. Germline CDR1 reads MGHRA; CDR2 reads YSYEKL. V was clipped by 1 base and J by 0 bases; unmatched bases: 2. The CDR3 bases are TGCGCCAGCAGCCAAGTGGGACTAGCGGACTCCTACAATGAGCAGTTCTTC. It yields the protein CASSQVGLADSYNEQFF.

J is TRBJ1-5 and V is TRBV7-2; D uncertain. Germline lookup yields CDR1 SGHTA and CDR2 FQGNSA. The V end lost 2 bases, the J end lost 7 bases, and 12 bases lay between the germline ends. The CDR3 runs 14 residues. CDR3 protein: CASSLMEGGQPQHF. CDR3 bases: TGTGCCAGCAGCTTAATGGAGGGAGGCCAGCCCCAGCATTTT. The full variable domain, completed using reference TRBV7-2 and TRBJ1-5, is GAGVSQSPSNKVTEKGKDVELRCDPISGHTALYWYRQSLGQGLEFLIYFQGNSAPDKSGLPSDRFSAERTGGSVSTLTIQRTQQEDSAVYLCASSLMEGGQPQHFGDGTRLSIL.

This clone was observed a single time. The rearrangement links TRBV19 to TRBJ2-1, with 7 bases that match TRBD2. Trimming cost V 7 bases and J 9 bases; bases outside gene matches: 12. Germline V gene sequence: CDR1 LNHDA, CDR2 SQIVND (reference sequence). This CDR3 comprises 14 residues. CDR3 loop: CASTLAGVPSEQFF. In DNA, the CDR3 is TGTGCCAGTACCCTCGCGGGAGTCCCCAGTGAGCAGTTCTTC.

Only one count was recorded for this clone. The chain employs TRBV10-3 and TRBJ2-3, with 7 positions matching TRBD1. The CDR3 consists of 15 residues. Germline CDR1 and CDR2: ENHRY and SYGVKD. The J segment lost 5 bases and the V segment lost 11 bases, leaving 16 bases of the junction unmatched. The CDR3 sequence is CASGPLTGVGDTQYF. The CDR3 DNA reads TGTGCCTCCGGCCCCCTCACAGGGGTAGGAGATACGCAGTATTTT.

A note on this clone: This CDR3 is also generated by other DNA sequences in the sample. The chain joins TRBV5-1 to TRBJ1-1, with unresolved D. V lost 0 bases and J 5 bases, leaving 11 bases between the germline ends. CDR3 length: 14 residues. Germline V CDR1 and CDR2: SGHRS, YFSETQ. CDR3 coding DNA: TGCGCCAGCAGCTTGGCCCGGGGTAGAACTGAAGCTTTCTTT. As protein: CASSLARGRTEAFF.

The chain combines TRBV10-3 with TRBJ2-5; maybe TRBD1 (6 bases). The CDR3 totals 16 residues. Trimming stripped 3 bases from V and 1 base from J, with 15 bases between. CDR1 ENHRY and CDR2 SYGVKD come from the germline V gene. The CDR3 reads CAISDSGTWVQETQYF. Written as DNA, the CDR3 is TGTGCCATCAGTGACTCCGGGACATGGGTCCAAGAGACCCAGTACTTC.

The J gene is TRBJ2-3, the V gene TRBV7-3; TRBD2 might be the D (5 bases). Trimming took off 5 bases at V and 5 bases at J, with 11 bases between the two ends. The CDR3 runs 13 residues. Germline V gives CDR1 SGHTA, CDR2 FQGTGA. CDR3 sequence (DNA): TGTGCCAGCAGCCTCAACGAGGGAGATACGCAGTATTTT. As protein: CASSLNEGDTQYF.

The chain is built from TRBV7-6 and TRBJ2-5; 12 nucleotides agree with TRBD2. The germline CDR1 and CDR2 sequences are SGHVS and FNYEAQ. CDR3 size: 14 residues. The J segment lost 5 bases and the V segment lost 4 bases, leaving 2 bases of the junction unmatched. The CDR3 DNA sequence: TGTGCCAGCAGCTCTCTAGCGGGAGGGGAGACCCAGTACTTC. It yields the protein CASSSLAGGETQYF.

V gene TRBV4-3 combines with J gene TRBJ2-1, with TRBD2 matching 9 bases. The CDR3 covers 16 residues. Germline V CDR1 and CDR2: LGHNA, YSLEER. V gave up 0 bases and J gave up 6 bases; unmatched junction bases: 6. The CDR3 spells CASSQDGGRAINEQFF. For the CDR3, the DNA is TGCGCCAGCAGCCAAGACGGCGGGAGGGCCATCAATGAGCAGTTCTTC.

CDR3 in amino acids: CASSLRQGTNEKLFF. CDR3 coding DNA: TGTGCCAGCAGCTTACGACAGGGCACTAATGAAAAACTGTTTTTT. V gene TRBV14 combines with J gene TRBJ1-4, with 7 bases fitting TRBD1. Trimming removed 5 bases from V and 2 bases from J; junction bases left unmatched: 5. The CDR3 extends over 15 amino acids. Germline V gene sequence: CDR1 SGHDN, CDR2 FVKESK.

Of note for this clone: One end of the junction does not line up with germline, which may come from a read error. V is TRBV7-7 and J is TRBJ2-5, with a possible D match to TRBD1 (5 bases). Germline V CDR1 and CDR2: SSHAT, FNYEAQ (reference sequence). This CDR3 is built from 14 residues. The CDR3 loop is CASSSLGQGETQYF. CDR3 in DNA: TGTGCTAGCAGCTCCCTAGGACAAGGCGAGACCCAGTACTTC.

The CDR3 DNA reads TGTGCCAGCTCATCAGGACTAGCGGTCCAAGAGACCCAGTACTTC. Residues: CASSSGLAVQETQYF. The V call is TRBV18, the J call TRBJ2-5, with 10 bases lining up with TRBD2. The CDR3 loop spans 15 amino acids. V was clipped by 5 bases and J by 1 base; unmatched bases: 4. CDR1 is KGHSH and CDR2 is LQKENI in the germline V gene. The whole variable domain, remainder taken from reference TRBV18 and TRBJ2-5, is NAGVMQNPRHLVRRRGQEARLRCSPMKGHSHVYWYRQLPEEGLKFMVYLQKENIIDESGMPKERFSAEFPKEGPSILRIQQVVRGDSAAYFCASSSGLAVQETQYFGPGTRLLVL.

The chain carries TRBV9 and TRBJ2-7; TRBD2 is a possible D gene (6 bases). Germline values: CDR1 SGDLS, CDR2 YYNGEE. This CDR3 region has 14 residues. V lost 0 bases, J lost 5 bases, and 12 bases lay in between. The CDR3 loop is CASSVATSTHEQYF. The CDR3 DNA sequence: TGTGCCAGCAGCGTAGCTACTAGCACCCACGAGCAGTACTTC.